This T cell receptor beta chain was recovered during a study of blood T cell repertoires in COVID-19 (dated by TCRdb to between 2020 and 2021). Some background on the complete study: Samples from collaborators originated in the United States, Italy and Spain and spanned both the acute and convalescent phases of COVID-19. The material from the prospective study consisted of cDNA or gDNA derived from T cells, B-cell-depleted T cells, or PBMCs. Deeply sampled blood TCRbeta repertoires from subjects exposed to, actively infected with, or recovered from COVID-19 were included in the dataset. A freely available public database, intended as a resource for researchers studying the immune response to SARS-CoV-2, is where the repertoires were released. Samples came from the ongoing ImmuneRACE study (first 160 participants) plus 1,254 subjects from 6 global collaborators. Sample metadata almost always included a de-identified subject ID, COVID-19 status, age in years and sex. HLA class I and class II types, where available, came from metadata supplied by the sample provider rather than from assay-based typing. Summary of the overall study and its limitations: The quantity of clinical and demographic metadata differed by source and by participant and was supplied without curation.

TCRbeta CDR3 regions were amplified from genomic DNA by means of the immunoSEQ Assay, a bias-controlled multiplex PCR. The study's processing was this. Nucleated cell counts per sample were estimated from amplification of reference gene primers within the assay. Sequence reads were collapsed and filtered to measure the absolute abundance of every unique TCRbeta CDR3 rearrangement. For each sample, productive Simpson clonality was calculated as the square root of Simpson's diversity index over productive rearrangements. The table was pulled from immuneACCESS by TCRdb, which kept in-frame rearrangements only. Such tables lose some clones; where checked, under half of the loss comes from unresolved V genes, and the rest has no known cause. From that table come the V and J calls and clone size; the DNA was used to work out D and trimming. This sample gives about 69,000 clones in total; 75% to 90% of them show up just once. Together, the top ten hold roughly 2% of the sample.

With respect to this clone: This receptor's antigen is unknown. No base quality values were provided; no much bigger clone lies one nucleotide off.

Each collaborating institution followed its own protocols to collect whole blood in K2EDTA tubes. For TCRbeta analysis, collaborators shipped samples as frozen whole blood, isolated PBMCs, or DNA extracted from either of those sample types. The sequence was collected from a man between 25 and 39 years old with acute or convalescent COVID-19. The specimen sequenced was peripheral blood.

The CDR3 loop reads CASRQGSRDNSPLHF. The DNA is as follows: TGTGCCAGCAGACAAGGTTCCAGGGATAATTCACCCCTCCACTTT. The chain links TRBV6-5 with TRBJ1-6, with TRBD1 perhaps the D gene, on 5 matching bases. Including cysteine and phenylalanine, the CDR3 has 15 amino acids. Here the CDR3 DNA is all that survives: 45 bases in frame from base 1. Between the V and J ends, shortened by 6 bases and 5 bases respectively, the junction contains 14 bases. CDR1 and CDR2, per the germline V gene, are MNHEY and SVGAGI.